This TCR beta chain originates from a study of T-cell memory formation after mild COVID-19. TCRdb reprocessed the 5' RACE reads via MiXCR and lists one record per CDR3 protein. This sample has 550,000 to 650,000 distinct CDR3 sequences; about 18% occur once, and the top ten carry just over 8%. The junction had 8 bases not matched to a gene; V was cut back by 3 bases and J by 6 bases. The CDR3 covers 14 residues. Germline V gene data show CDR1 as DFQATT and CDR2 as SNEGSKA (reference sequence). The chain employs TRBV20-1 and TRBJ2-7; TRBD1 matches at 10 bases. Specimen: PBMCs or a T cell subset sorted from them (not recorded which). The sequence was obtained from an adult woman who had mild COVID-19 (a few samples of this study predate the infection). Cell type and time point are not known. CDR3 sequence (DNA): TGCAGTGCTAGGGGGCGGACAGGGGGTCCCGAGCAGTACTTC. The encoded protein is CSARGRTGGPEQYF.